This TCR beta chain was documented in a study of cytomegalovirus exposure and HLA in healthy donors. The table came from immunoSEQ multiplex PCR; TCRdb's copy has only in-frame clones and leaves some out. Here the sample spans about 150,000 clones, 86% being singletons. From germline, CDR1 is SGHTA and CDR2 FQGTGA. Trimming took off 3 bases at V and 2 bases at J, with 9 bases between the two ends. The CDR3 totals 14 residues. The TCR originated in a man younger than 30 in good health and CMV-seropositive. Sequencing input: PBMCs. The V gene is TRBV7-3, the J gene TRBJ2-3; D call uncertain. CDR3 region: CASSFYSYTDTQYF. As DNA, the CDR3 is TGTGCCAGCAGCTTTTACTCCTACACAGATACGCAGTATTTT.